These T cell receptor beta chains were read from a single sample in a study of T-cell reconstitution after alpha-beta-depleted transplantation in children. TCRdb independently ran MiXCR on the PCR reads; one entry per CDR3 protein. Among around 400,000 distinct CDR3 sequences listed, approximately 10% were seen once. Material: PBMCs from the stem cell graft donor, obtained from the stem cell graft. The source of these receptors is a human donor who donated a stem cell graft to a child with acute myeloid leukemia. CDR3s include the opening cysteine and the closing phenylalanine or tryptophan. The order of the fields is clone size, D gene, J gene, V gene, CDR3 protein, CDR3 DNA. The D gene is left open where the match is weak. Size is stated for part of the rows, as once, few or many counts, or as a class when the clone is expanded.

size: NA
D: NA
J: TRBJ1-5
V: TRBV30
CDR3: CAWSAGSSQPQHF
DNA: TGTGCCTGGAGTGCAGGGTCAAGCCAGCCCCAGCATTTT

size: NA
D: TRBD2
J: TRBJ2-1
V: TRBV7-2
CDR3: CASREREWLGEQFF
DNA: TGTGCCAGCAGAGAGCGGGAGTGGTTGGGTGAGCAGTTCTTC

size: many
D: NA
J: TRBJ1-6
V: TRBV3-1
CDR3: CASRPRGGNSPLHF
DNA: TGTGCCAGCCGGCCTAGGGGGGGCAATTCACCCCTCCACTTT

size: many
D: TRBD2
J: TRBJ2-7
V: TRBV2
CDR3: CASSRTSGSYEQYF
DNA: TGTGCCAGCAGTCGGACTAGCGGGAGCTACGAGCAGTACTTC

size: NA
D: NA
J: TRBJ2-3
V: TRBV5-8
CDR3: CASSVGLDRNTDTQYF
DNA: TGTGCCAGCAGCGTGGGGTTGGACAGAAATACAGATACGCAGTATTTT

size: many
D: NA
J: TRBJ1-1
V: TRBV6-5
CDR3: CASSYGQRGGTEAFF
DNA: TGTGCCAGCAGTTACGGACAGAGAGGCGGCACTGAAGCTTTCTTT

size: few
D: TRBD2
J: TRBJ2-3
V: TRBV20-1
CDR3: CSASPGTRFTDTQYF
DNA: TGCAGTGCTAGCCCCGGGACTAGATTCACAGATACGCAGTATTTT

size: many
D: TRBD2
J: TRBJ2-3
V: TRBV20-1
CDR3: CSPAPTGGPWTDTQYF
DNA: TGCAGTCCCGCACCTACGGGAGGGCCCTGGACAGATACGCAGTATTTT

size: NA
D: TRBD2
J: TRBJ2-1
V: TRBV7-2
CDR3: CASRPGTSGSNEQFF
DNA: TGTGCCAGCAGGCCAGGGACTAGCGGGAGCAATGAGCAGTTCTTC

size: few
D: NA
J: TRBJ2-3
V: TRBV27
CDR3: CASTETSTDTQYF
DNA: TGTGCCAGCACGGAAACTAGCACAGATACGCAGTATTTT

size: NA
D: TRBD2
J: TRBJ2-5
V: TRBV3-1
CDR3: CASSFPGLAGGGSQETQYF
DNA: TGTGCCAGCAGTTTTCCCGGACTAGCGGGTGGGGGGAGCCAAGAGACCCAGTACTTC

size: NA
D: NA
J: TRBJ1-5
V: TRBV12-3/TRBV12-4
CDR3: CASTWGGGVDQPQHF
DNA: TGTGCCAGCACGTGGGGTGGAGGGGTTGATCAGCCCCAGCATTTT

size: many
D: TRBD1
J: TRBJ2-1
V: TRBV29-1
CDR3: CSVAGQGVRNEQFF
DNA: TGCAGCGTTGCGGGACAGGGGGTAAGGAATGAGCAGTTCTTC

size: NA
D: TRBD2
J: TRBJ2-3
V: TRBV5-4
CDR3: CASSLGGTSGISDTQYF
DNA: TGTGCCAGCAGCTTGGGGGGGACTAGCGGGATTTCAGATACGCAGTATTTT

size: NA
D: NA
J: TRBJ2-1
V: TRBV5-5
CDR3: CASSLRGSGVGDNEQFF
DNA: TGTGCCAGCAGCTTGCGGGGGTCGGGCGTGGGAGACAATGAGCAGTTCTTC

size: once
D: NA
J: TRBJ2-1
V: TRBV7-3
CDR3: CASSLKGGDYNEQFF
DNA: TGTGCCAGCAGCTTAAAGGGGGGGGATTACAATGAGCAGTTCTTC

size: NA
D: NA
J: TRBJ1-1
V: TRBV6-6
CDR3: CASSYSAPNFAFF
DNA: TGTGCCAGCAGTTATTCGGCCCCGAACTTTGCTTTCTTT

size: NA
D: TRBD1
J: TRBJ2-7
V: TRBV20-1
CDR3: CSAISGQGYEQYF
DNA: TGCAGTGCTATTTCGGGACAGGGCTACGAGCAGTACTTC

size: few
D: NA
J: TRBJ2-2
V: TRBV5-5
CDR3: CASSPAGGMGTGELFF
DNA: TGTGCCAGCAGCCCTGCCGGGGGTATGGGGACCGGGGAGCTGTTTTTT

size: many
D: NA
J: TRBJ2-2
V: TRBV15
CDR3: CATSRLENTGELFF
DNA: TGTGCCACCAGCAGATTAGAGAACACCGGGGAGCTGTTTTTT

size: NA
D: TRBD2
J: TRBJ2-1
V: TRBV6-5
CDR3: CASSYSGLGEQFF
DNA: TGTGCCAGCAGTTATTCCGGACTAGGGGAGCAGTTCTTC

size: NA
D: NA
J: TRBJ1-6
V: TRBV12-3/TRBV12-4
CDR3: CASSLNENSPLHF
DNA: TGTGCCAGCAGTTTAAATGAGAATTCACCCCTCCACTTT

size: NA
D: TRBD1
J: TRBJ2-7
V: TRBV7-8
CDR3: CASSPKPTGPKDEQYF
DNA: TGTGCCAGCAGCCCGAAACCGACAGGGCCGAAGGACGAGCAGTACTTC

size: NA
D: TRBD1
J: TRBJ2-1
V: TRBV7-3
CDR3: CASSSTTGSGNNEQFF
DNA: TGTGCCAGCAGCTCGACGACAGGGTCCGGAAACAATGAGCAGTTCTTC

size: many
D: TRBD1
J: TRBJ2-2
V: TRBV4-1
CDR3: CASSQDGPGGTGTGELFF
DNA: TGCGCCAGCAGCCAAGATGGTCCAGGGGGCACAGGCACCGGGGAGCTGTTTTTT

size: few
D: TRBD2
J: TRBJ2-5
V: TRBV3-1
CDR3: CASSRGGPSQSVETQYF
DNA: TGTGCCAGCAGCCGGGGGGGACCGTCCCAAAGCGTAGAGACCCAGTACTTC

size: few
D: NA
J: TRBJ1-2
V: TRBV5-8
CDR3: CASSLARRGYTF
DNA: TGTGCCAGCAGCTTGGCCCGGCGCGGCTACACCTTC

size: few
D: NA
J: TRBJ2-2
V: TRBV5-1
CDR3: CASSAGARGTGELFF
DNA: TGCGCCAGCAGCGCCGGGGCGCGAGGCACCGGGGAGCTGTTTTTT

size: NA
D: TRBD2
J: TRBJ2-2
V: TRBV25-1
CDR3: CASSEGVGGRNTGELFF
DNA: TGTGCCAGCAGTGAAGGTGTCGGGGGGAGAAACACCGGGGAGCTGTTTTTT

size: NA
D: TRBD1
J: TRBJ2-4
V: TRBV5-1
CDR3: CASSGTTGGVRNIQYF
DNA: TGCGCCAGCAGCGGCACGACAGGGGGCGTACGGAACATTCAGTACTTC

size: many
D: NA
J: TRBJ2-3
V: TRBV3-1
CDR3: CASSLGRETDTQYF
DNA: TGTGCCAGCAGCCTAGGGCGGGAAACAGATACGCAGTATTTT

size: few
D: TRBD2
J: TRBJ2-7
V: TRBV29-1
CDR3: CSVSSGRASNEQYF
DNA: TGCAGCGTTTCTAGCGGGAGGGCCTCGAACGAGCAGTACTTC

size: few
D: NA
J: TRBJ1-2
V: TRBV12-3/TRBV12-4
CDR3: CASSTLPRDTYGYTF
DNA: TGTGCCAGCAGTACCCTTCCACGGGACACCTATGGCTACACCTTC

size: NA
D: NA
J: TRBJ1-6
V: TRBV11-2
CDR3: CASSLESGLGSPLHF
DNA: TGTGCCAGCAGCTTAGAATCGGGGTTGGGTTCACCCCTCCACTTT

size: many
D: TRBD1
J: TRBJ2-1
V: TRBV29-1
CDR3: CSVVGGQGGHEQFF
DNA: TGCAGCGTTGTTGGAGGACAGGGAGGTCATGAGCAGTTCTTC

size: few
D: NA
J: TRBJ1-5
V: TRBV24-1
CDR3: CATSEQFSNQPQHF
DNA: TGTGCCACCAGTGAGCAGTTTAGCAATCAGCCCCAGCATTTT

size: NA
D: NA
J: TRBJ2-5
V: TRBV5-4
CDR3: CPSSFQETQYF
DNA: TGTCCCAGCAGCTTCCAAGAGACCCAGTACTTC

size: many
D: TRBD1
J: TRBJ1-5
V: TRBV10-3
CDR3: CAISEGTGQSNQPQHF
DNA: TGTGCCATCAGTGAAGGGACAGGACAATCCAATCAGCCCCAGCATTTT

size: few
D: NA
J: TRBJ2-7
V: TRBV7-6
CDR3: CASSLNRGVDYEQYF
DNA: TGTGCCAGCAGCTTAAATAGGGGTGTCGACTACGAGCAGTACTTC

size: few
D: TRBD1
J: TRBJ2-5
V: TRBV20-1
CDR3: CSARGGSETFKLTQETQYF
DNA: TGCAGTGCGAGAGGGGGCTCTGAGACCTTCAAACTCACCCAAGAGACCCAGTACTTC

size: NA
D: NA
J: TRBJ2-5
V: TRBV27
CDR3: CASRLGGQETQYF
DNA: TGTGCCAGCAGGCTCGGGGGCCAAGAGACCCAGTACTTC

size: few
D: NA
J: TRBJ1-5
V: TRBV4-1
CDR3: CASSQTTGAGPQHF
DNA: TGCGCCAGCAGCCAAACGACAGGCGCCGGGCCCCAGCATTTT

size: few
D: NA
J: TRBJ1-3
V: TRBV28
CDR3: CASSLVIPGHQNTIYF
DNA: TGTGCCAGCAGTTTAGTCATCCCGGGACACCAAAACACCATATATTTT

size: few
D: TRBD1
J: TRBJ2-2
V: TRBV7-3
CDR3: CASSSGQGHTGELFF
DNA: TGTGCCAGCAGCTCCGGACAGGGACACACCGGGGAGCTGTTTTTT

size: NA
D: NA
J: TRBJ1-4
V: TRBV20-1
CDR3: CSAGDVATNEKLFF
DNA: TGCAGTGCTGGCGACGTTGCAACTAATGAAAAACTGTTTTTT

size: NA
D: NA
J: TRBJ1-2
V: TRBV20-1
CDR3: CSAPNPGYGYTF
DNA: TGCAGTGCCCCGAACCCCGGGTATGGCTACACCTTC